This T cell receptor beta chain was found in a study of cytomegalovirus exposure and HLA in healthy donors. Study-level background: Around four fifths of roughly 430 genotyped donors fell in the Caucasian-associated ancestry cluster.

The PCR used 60 Vbeta and 13 Jbeta primers. Method: immunoSEQ multiplex PCR; TCRdb's copy keeps in-frame clones and lacks some. Counted here are 110,000 or so clones, around two thirds occurring once; the ten biggest clones make up approximately 2%. Study-wide results and limits: Cytomegalovirus status was reportedly diagnosed by the classifier with high specificity and sensitivity.

About this clone itself: The antigen remains unidentified.

Per germline, CDR1 MDHEN and CDR2 SYDVKM. The germline V and J ends were trimmed by 3 bases and 11 bases, with 13 bases remaining between them. The CDR3 loop spans 12 amino acids. J is TRBJ1-1 and V is TRBV28, with unresolved D. Sequencing was carried out using PBMCs. This TCR came from a human donor in good health. CDR3 DNA sequence: TGTGCCAGCAGTTTTGATACGAGGATGGCTTTCTTT. The encoded protein is CASSFDTRMAFF.